This passage covers 28 T cell receptor beta chains from one sample sequenced in a study of blood T cells in healthy people across ages. Primers used in a second PCR of about 6 to 12 cycles were a sample-barcoded 5' primer and a J-beta primer mix. TCRdb re-derived calls from the 5' RACE reads in MiXCR, one entry per CDR3 protein. This sample has about 970,000 distinct CDR3 sequences, with 51% found just once. The sample was blood. Receptor source: a woman between 55 and 75 years old in good health.

The chain recombines TRBV19 with TRBJ1-2; TRBD1 is a possible D gene (5 bases). V was pared by 3 bases and J by 5 bases, with 22 bases between. The germline V gene has CDR1 LNHDA and CDR2 SQIVND (reference sequence). The CDR3 is 17 residues long. CDR3 protein: CASSIRPVAGISYGYTF. As DNA, the CDR3 is TGTGCCAGTAGTATCCGGCCTGTGGCAGGGATATCGTATGGCTACACCTTC.

This clonotype was seen at least ten times. J is TRBJ2-1 and V is TRBV7-2; the D is unclear. This CDR3 has 11 residues. CDR1 is SGHTA, CDR2 FQGNSA, per germline. V lost 3 bases, J lost 12 bases, and 9 bases lay in between. The CDR3 protein is CASSFSQVQFF. DNA for the CDR3: TGTGCCAGCAGCTTTAGTCAAGTGCAGTTCTTC.

This clonotype showed up many times. The J gene is TRBJ2-7, the V gene TRBV29-1; D ambiguous. V lost 4 bases and J 0 bases, leaving 7 bases between the germline ends. Per germline, CDR1 SQVTM and CDR2 ANQGSEA. The CDR3 contains 12 residues. The CDR3 protein is CSVGKSSYEQYF. In nucleotides, the CDR3 is TGCAGCGTTGGAAAGAGCTCCTACGAGCAGTACTTC.

The V and J genes are TRBV7-2 and TRBJ2-6; 11 nucleotides match TRBD1. The CDR3 has 16 amino acids. Germline CDR1 and CDR2: SGHTA and FQGNSA. The junction had 4 bases not matched to a gene; V was cut back by 8 bases and J by 1 base. The CDR3: CASRTGGTSGANVLTF. The CDR3 coding sequence is TGTGCCAGCCGGACAGGGGGCACTTCTGGGGCCAACGTCCTGACTTTC.

This sequence joins TRBV20-1 and TRBJ2-3, with 10 bases that match TRBD2. The V segment lost 2 bases and the J segment 4 bases; nucleotides outside the gene matches: 3. Germline V gene lookup returns CDR1 DFQATT and CDR2 SNEGSKA (reference sequence). The CDR3 consists of 14 residues. The CDR3 DNA follows: TGCAGTGCTAGAACTAGCGGGGTGGCAGATACGCAGTATTTT. This sequence encodes CSARTSGVADTQYF.

This clonotype was found a few times. CDR3 sequence reads: CASSEFPQGPYGYTF. DNA for the CDR3: TGTGCCAGCAGTGAATTCCCCCAGGGACCATATGGCTACACCTTC. The chain employs TRBV6-1 and TRBJ1-2; TRBD1 is a possible D gene (5 bases). The germline V gene encodes CDR1 MNHNS and CDR2 SASEGT. The CDR3 spans 15 residues. The ends were cut back, 2 bases at V and 5 bases at J, with 15 bases in the middle.

With regard to this clonotype: This may arise from a read error, as a much more abundant clone is one base away. The rearrangement links TRBV10-3 to TRBJ2-5, with TRBD1 matching 9 bases. From germline, CDR1 is ENHRY and CDR2 SYGVKD. Unmatched junction bases numbered 7, after V lost 7 bases and J lost 4 bases. This CDR3 spans 14 amino acids. The CDR3 nucleotides are TGTGCCATCATTAAAGACAGGGGGGCAGAGACCCAGTACTTC. Residues: CAIIKDRGAETQYF.

This chain connects TRBV4-2 to TRBJ2-1; 7 bases fit TRBD2. Germline loops: CDR1 LGHNA, CDR2 YNFKEQ. The V segment lost 4 bases and the J segment 4 bases; nucleotides outside the gene matches: 7. This CDR3 comprises 15 residues. The CDR3 loop is CASSRVGGGYNEQFF. CDR3 in DNA: TGTGCCAGCAGCCGGGTGGGCGGGGGTTACAATGAGCAGTTCTTC.

The chain couples TRBV6-2 or TRBV6-3 to TRBJ2-7, with 13 bases fitting TRBD2. Germline V gives CDR1 MNHEY, CDR2 SVGEGT. The CDR3 has 16 amino acids. After removal of 6 bases from V and 3 bases from J, the junction contained 8 bases not matched to a gene. CDR3 DNA: TGTGCCAGCAGCTCGGGACTAGCGGGGAGATTCTACGAGCAGTACTTC. Protein: CASSSGLAGRFYEQYF.

V gene TRBV14 combines with J gene TRBJ2-7, with 9 bases matching TRBD1. CDR3 size: 15 residues. Trimming at V came to 2 bases and at J to 4 bases, leaving 6 bases not matched to a gene. From germline, CDR1 is SGHDN and CDR2 FVKESK. The CDR3 coding sequence is TGTGCCAGCAGCCAATTTCGGGGACAGGGTTACGAGCAGTACTTC. The encoded protein is CASSQFRGQGYEQYF.

Only a few counts were recorded for this clonotype. The chain carries TRBV4-1 and TRBJ2-7; 7 bases are a match to TRBD2. Looked up from germline, CDR1 is MGHRA and CDR2 is YSYEKL. CDR3 length: 16 residues. J gave up 4 bases and V 1 base, and 10 bases lay outside the gene matches. This CDR3 is CASSQVYGLGKYEQYF. In nucleotides, the CDR3 is TGCGCCAGCAGCCAAGTCTATGGACTAGGGAAATACGAGCAGTACTTC.

The chain combines TRBV7-2 with TRBJ2-1; the D is unclear. This CDR3 has 15 amino acids. Trimming removed 1 base at V and 0 bases at J, with 7 bases between. Germline-derived CDR1 and CDR2 are SGHTA and FQGNSA. The CDR3 region is CASSLDQGSYNEQFF. CDR3 sequence (DNA): TGTGCCAGCAGCTTAGACCAAGGCTCCTACAATGAGCAGTTCTTC.

This clonotype was observed at least ten times. In DNA form, the CDR3 reads TGTGCCAGCAGTTTTAATACAGATACGCAGTATTTT. Protein product: CASSFNTDTQYF. The chain has TRBV6-5 and TRBJ2-3; D unresolved. The length of the CDR3 is 12 residues. Germline values: CDR1 MNHEY, CDR2 SVGAGI. V was cut by 4 bases and J by 3 bases, with 5 bases left in between.

The genes are TRBV7-9 and TRBJ2-5; tentative D call: TRBD1 (6 bases). CDR1 is SEHNR and CDR2 is FQNEAQ in the germline V gene (reference sequence). CDR3 length equals 15 residues. Trimming took 1 base from V and 1 from J, leaving 10 bases between them. CDR3 in DNA: TGTGCCAGCAGCTTAGTTTTGGACAGCCAAGAGACCCAGTACTTC. Its translation is CASSLVLDSQETQYF.

This rearrangement joins TRBV9 to TRBJ2-1, with unresolved D. Germline V lookup: CDR1 SGDLS, CDR2 YYNGEE. Between the trimmed V and J ends, which lost 0 bases and 0 bases, there was a span of 10 bases. The CDR3 is 16 residues long. The CDR3 DNA reads as TGTGCCAGCAGCGTAGCTCTGGAGTTCTCCTACAATGAGCAGTTCTTC. The encoded protein is CASSVALEFSYNEQFF.

This chain links TRBV28 with TRBJ2-5, with D possibly TRBD2 on 6 matching bases. V lost 6 bases and J 6 bases, leaving 11 bases between the germline ends. The germline CDR1 and CDR2 sequences are MDHEN and SYDVKM. This CDR3 contains 12 residues. CDR3 coding DNA: TGTGCCAGCAGGGAGGGCGAGAAGACCCAGTACTTC. Amino acid sequence: CASREGEKTQYF.

As regards this clonotype: A read error may be the cause here, since a much bigger clone is one base away. The chain couples TRBV7-9 to TRBJ1-2, with D hard to call. The CDR3 length is 18 residues. The ends were cut back, 5 bases at V and 1 base at J, with 23 bases in the middle. The germline V gene has CDR1 SEHNR and CDR2 FQNEAQ (reference sequence). The CDR3 DNA is TGTGCCAGCAGCCCCCACCTTGCGACATCGACTTTTAACTATGGCTACACCTTC. This codes for CASSPHLATSTFNYGYTF. Drawing the rest from reference TRBV7-9 and TRBJ1-2, the complete variable domain is DTGVSQNPRHKITKRGQNVTFRCDPISEHNRLYWYRQTLGQGPEFLTYFQNEAQLEKSRLLSDRFSAERPKGSFSTLEIQRTEQGDSAMYLCASSPHLATSTFNYGYTFGSGTRLTVV.

With regard to this clonotype: A much larger clone lies one base from this, so it may be a read error. The chain is built from TRBV3-1 and TRBJ1-4, with D tentatively TRBD1 (6 bases). In germline, CDR1 is LGHDT, CDR2 YNNKEL (reference sequence). The CDR3 is 14 amino acids. V was clipped by 8 bases and J by 6 bases, with 16 bases between them. CDR3 sequence reads: CASSRGETDEKLFF. CDR3 coding DNA: TGTGCCAGCTCTAGGGGGGAGACTGATGAAAAACTGTTTTTT.

This sequence joins TRBV7-2 and TRBJ2-1, with a possible D match to TRBD2 (5 bases). V dropped 7 bases and J dropped 6 bases, with 16 bases sitting between them. The CDR3 is made up of 14 amino acids. Germline V gene sequence: CDR1 SGHTA, CDR2 FQGNSA. Here the CDR3 DNA reads TGTGCCAGCATCCCTCTCCTTGCGGGCAATGAGCAGTTCTTC. It translates to CASIPLLAGNEQFF.

The chain is built from TRBV5-4 and TRBJ2-1; possibly TRBD2 for D (6 bases). The germline V gene encodes CDR1 SGHNT and CDR2 YYREEE (reference sequence). V was trimmed by 0 bases and J by 6 bases, leaving 19 bases between them. The CDR3 totals 17 residues. The CDR3 is CASSLGLLVGGINEQFF. The CDR3 DNA sequence: TGTGCCAGCAGCTTGGGCCTACTGGTGGGAGGAATCAATGAGCAGTTCTTC.

J is TRBJ2-7 and V is TRBV2, with a possible D match to TRBD2 (6 bases). The CDR3 totals 15 residues. V was trimmed by 2 bases and J by 5 bases, leaving 16 bases between them. Germline V gene sequence: CDR1 SNHLY, CDR2 FYNNEI. The CDR3 here is CASSEITGVPHEQYF. CDR3 in DNA: TGTGCCAGCAGTGAAATTACGGGAGTCCCCCACGAGCAGTACTTC.

The V gene is TRBV10-3, the J gene TRBJ2-3; D possibly corresponds to TRBD1 (6 bases). Germline CDR1 reads ENHRY; CDR2 reads SYGVKD. CDR3 length: 13 residues. V was shortened by 10 bases and J by 2 bases, with 13 bases between the two germline ends. This chain's CDR3 is CATAGDHTDTQYF. The CDR3 DNA reads as TGTGCCACCGCAGGGGACCACACAGATACGCAGTATTTT.

At least ten counts were recorded for this clonotype. The rearrangement uses TRBV7-2 and TRBJ2-2; TRBD1 matches 7 bases. The CDR3 totals 14 residues. Germline V CDR1 and CDR2: SGHTA, FQGNSA. Trimming removed 3 bases from V and 4 bases from J; junction bases left unmatched: 2. The DNA of the CDR3 is TGTGCCAGCAGCTTTAACAGGGGCACCGGGGAGCTGTTTTTT. Its translation: CASSFNRGTGELFF. Supplemented by reference TRBV7-2 and TRBJ2-2, the full variable domain reads GAGVSQSPSNKVTEKGKDVELRCDPISGHTALYWYRQSLGQGLEFLIYFQGNSAPDKSGLPSDRFSAERTGGSVSTLTIQRTQQEDSAVYLCASSFNRGTGELFFGEGSRLTVL.

The chain joins TRBV7-2 to TRBJ2-2; D may be TRBD2 (5 bases). The CDR3 spans 16 residues. V was cut by 2 bases and J by 4 bases, with 14 bases left in between. Germline lookup yields CDR1 SGHTA and CDR2 FQGNSA. The CDR3 is CASSLSLRAGTGELFF. The DNA of the CDR3 is TGTGCCAGCAGCTTATCCCTGCGTGCGGGCACCGGGGAGCTGTTTTTT.

This clonotype was counted only a few times. The V gene is TRBV29-1, the J gene TRBJ2-1; 7 bases align to TRBD2. The DNA end is a closer match to TRBJ2-7, so the J assignment may be wrong. CDR3 length: 14 residues. Looked up from germline, CDR1 is SQVTM and CDR2 is ANQGSEA. In DNA form, the CDR3 reads TGCAGCGTTGACGTCACTAGCGCGTACAATGAGCAGTACTTC. Amino acid sequence: CSVDVTSAYNEQYF.

This clonotype was seen more than once but under ten times. This chain connects TRBV12-3 or TRBV12-4 to TRBJ2-3; possible D gene TRBD1, 5 bases. The CDR3 is 14 amino acids. Deletions cut 6 bases from V and 3 bases from J, with 13 bases between. The CDR3: CASRSWGKTDTQYF. CDR3 nucleotides: TGTGCCAGCAGATCATGGGGCAAAACAGATACGCAGTATTTT.

This chain uses TRBV20-1 with TRBJ2-7; D is uncertain. Trimming left V 4 bases short and J 0 bases short, with 7 bases between. Germline-derived CDR1 and CDR2 are DFQATT and SNEGSKA (reference sequence). The CDR3 length is 12 residues. The CDR3 region is CSANAASYEQYF. In nucleotides, the CDR3 is TGCAGTGCTAACGCAGCCTCCTACGAGCAGTACTTC.

The table lists this clonotype with a few counts. The J gene is TRBJ2-3, the V gene TRBV10-3, with D perhaps given as TRBD1 or TRBD2 (7 bases each). Germline V gene data show CDR1 as ENHRY and CDR2 as SYGVKD. There are 16 residues in the CDR3. Trimming removed 10 bases from V and 2 bases from J, with 22 bases in between. As DNA, the CDR3 is TGTGCCACCAAGGGGGAGGGGGCCCCCTCCACAGATACGCAGTATTTT. Its protein is CATKGEGAPSTDTQYF.